This paragraph covers one TCR beta chain sequence. This sample is part of a study of cytomegalovirus exposure and HLA in healthy donors. The study ran its PCR with 60 Vbeta and 13 Jbeta primers. Clones were read by immunoSEQ multiplex PCR, and TCRdb kept only the in-frame ones, dropping some. Among roughly 110,000 clones listed, approximately 76% were seen once. With V trimmed by 1 base and J by 1 base, 1 base remained unmatched. In germline, CDR1 is SGHVS, CDR2 FQNEAQ. CDR3 length equals 15 residues. The chain uses TRBV7-8 and TRBJ1-5, with 7 bases aligning to TRBD1. The source is a man aged 18 to 30 in good health and CMV-seronegative. The source material was PBMCs. The CDR3 sequence is CASSLGQGSNQPQHF. In DNA, the CDR3 is TGTGCCAGCAGCTTAGGACAGGGAAGCAATCAGCCCCAGCATTTT.